Below are 27 T cell receptor beta chains sequenced from a single sample in a study of cytomegalovirus exposure and HLA in healthy donors (dated by TCRdb to 2016 to 2017). Library prep was done by the immunoSEQ multiplex PCR assay. For the multiplex PCR, a mixture combining 60 forward primers for TCR Vbeta segments and 13 reverse primers for TCR Jbeta segments was used. TCRdb mirrors the immuneACCESS table, restricted to in-frame sequences. Some clones are absent from its copies; in checked studies, under half trace to an unresolved V gene, and the reason for the others is unknown. The sample table shows some 130,000 clones, and approximately 80% are seen once. Around 3% of the sample is held by the ten biggest clonotypes. The sample consisted of PBMCs. All receptors come from a male donor in good health and CMV-seronegative.

This chain joins TRBV11-3 and TRBJ1-3; D not resolved. Trimming removed 5 bases from V and 4 bases from J, with 6 bases in between. The germline V gene has CDR1 SGHNT and CDR2 YENEEA. The CDR3 length is 12 residues. DNA of the CDR3: TGTGCCAGCAGCCAGAACGGAAACACCATATATTTT. It yields the protein CASSQNGNTIYF.

The count of this clone is one. The gene calls are TRBV4-1 and TRBJ2-6; the match to TRBD1 covers 8 bases. J gave up 0 bases and V 0 bases, and 7 bases lay outside the gene matches. Germline CDR1 is MGHRA and CDR2 is YSYEKL. The CDR3 runs 19 residues. Here the CDR3 reads CASSQDRGLRHSGANVLTF. The CDR3 nucleotides read TGCGCCAGCAGCCAAGACAGGGGGCTCAGGCACTCTGGGGCCAACGTCCTGACTTTC.

The rearrangement uses TRBV7-9 and TRBJ1-1; D is perhaps TRBD1 (5 bases). Germline V lookup: CDR1 SEHNR, CDR2 FQNEAQ (reference sequence). The CDR3 has 14 amino acids. V was pared by 0 bases and J by 7 bases, with 12 bases between. This CDR3 is CASSLAGGDGEAFF. DNA of the CDR3: TGTGCCAGCAGCTTAGCGGGGGGTGACGGTGAAGCTTTCTTT.

The rearrangement uses TRBV4-2 and TRBJ1-3; no clear D. V shed 0 bases and J shed 0 bases, with 9 bases lying between them. CDR3 size: 16 residues. The germline gives CDR1 LGHNA, CDR2 YNFKEQ. The chain's CDR3 is CASSQDRGSSGNTIYF. The CDR3 DNA sequence: TGTGCCAGCAGCCAAGATCGAGGCAGCTCTGGAAACACCATATATTTT.

J is TRBJ1-1 and V is TRBV6-5; a weak D match, TRBD1 (5 bases). Trimming removed 4 bases at V and 5 bases at J, with 11 bases between. Germline CDR1 MNHEY, CDR2 SVGAGI. This CDR3 is 13 amino acids long. CDR3: CASSFGGVTEAFF. The CDR3 DNA sequence: TGTGCCAGCAGTTTCGGGGGGGTGACTGAAGCTTTCTTT.

This chain uses TRBV7-9 with TRBJ2-7; 10 nucleotides agree with TRBD1. The J segment lost 5 bases and the V segment lost 5 bases, leaving 21 bases of the junction unmatched. Germline CDR1 is SEHNR and CDR2 is FQNEAQ (reference sequence). The CDR3 is 19 amino acids. CDR3 sequence reads: CASSTMTGGLVWRPDEQYF. CDR3 DNA: TGTGCCAGCAGCACCATGACAGGGGGCTTGGTCTGGAGGCCGGACGAGCAGTACTTC.

The chain carries TRBV10-2 and TRBJ1-2; D may be TRBD1 (6 bases). The germline V gene has CDR1 WSHSY and CDR2 SAAADI. The CDR3 covers 15 residues. Trimming stripped 10 bases from V and 5 bases from J, with 23 bases between. CDR3 in amino acids: CATSPGTPAGYGYTF. CDR3 DNA: TGCGCCACTTCGCCCGGGACACCCGCAGGGTATGGCTACACCTTC.

CDR3 amino acids: CASSWDSLNTEAFF. The CDR3 DNA reads as TGTGCCAGCAGCTGGGACAGCCTGAACACTGAAGCTTTCTTT. This chain joins TRBV7-6 and TRBJ1-1, with 7 bases matching TRBD1. The CDR3 has 14 residues. Germline V gene data show CDR1 as SGHVS and CDR2 as FNYEAQ. Trimming took 4 bases from V and 0 from J; bases not matched to a gene: 2. Complete variable domain (other parts from reference TRBV7-6 and TRBJ1-1): GAGVSQSPRYKVTKRGQDVALRCDPISGHVSLYWYRQALGQGPEFLTYFNYEAQQDKSGLPNDRFSAERPEGSISTLTIQRTEQRDSAMYRCASSWDSLNTEAFFGQGTRLTVV.

The J gene is TRBJ1-1, the V gene TRBV11-2; tentative D call: TRBD1 (6 bases). Germline CDR1 SGHAT, CDR2 FQNNGV. CDR3 length: 15 residues. V dropped 2 bases and J dropped 4 bases, with 14 bases sitting between them. The CDR3 spells CASSLSPGHITEAFF. The CDR3 bases are TGTGCCAGCAGCTTATCACCGGGACACATCACTGAAGCTTTCTTT.

The chain carries TRBV19 and TRBJ1-1, with 7 positions matching TRBD1. This CDR3 contains 15 residues. Germline V gives CDR1 LNHDA, CDR2 SQIVND (reference sequence). The trim removed 3 bases at V and 1 base at J, leaving 5 bases unmatched. CDR3 amino acids: CASSIFKGANTEAFF. The CDR3 nucleotides read TGTGCCAGTAGTATCTTCAAGGGGGCGAACACTGAAGCTTTCTTT.

The chain is built from TRBV9 and TRBJ2-3; 8 nucleotides align to TRBD2. This CDR3 has 15 amino acids. From germline, CDR1 is SGDLS and CDR2 YYNGEE. Unmatched junction bases numbered 3, after V lost 1 base and J lost 2 bases. This CDR3 is CASSVSGGYTDTQYF. The CDR3 DNA sequence: TGTGCCAGCAGCGTAAGCGGGGGATACACAGATACGCAGTATTTT.

This chain links TRBV6-5 with TRBJ2-7, with D perhaps matching TRBD1 (5 bases). TRBJ2-1 explains the end of the DNA better; the J call may be wrong. The CDR3 is 15 residues long. Germline V gene lookup returns CDR1 MNHEY and CDR2 SVGAGI. The CDR3: CASSYSETPGNEQFF. As DNA, the CDR3 is TGTGCCAGCAGTTACTCAGAAACACCAGGGAATGAGCAGTTCTTC.

The chain carries TRBV19 and TRBJ2-3; D is possibly TRBD1 (6 bases). This CDR3 is built from 15 residues. V lost 3 bases, J lost 2 bases, and 12 bases lay in between. CDR1 is LNHDA and CDR2 is SQIVND in the germline V gene (reference sequence). The CDR3 DNA reads as TGTGCCAGTAGTATCGGTGGGGGACACACAGATACGCAGTATTTT. Protein sequence: CASSIGGGHTDTQYF.

This clone occurred a few times. The chain links TRBV5-4 to TRBJ1-2, with 10 bases identical to TRBD1. CDR3 size: 16 residues. Per the germline V gene, CDR1 is SGHNT and CDR2 is YYREEE (reference sequence). V lost 4 bases and J lost 4; bases outside the gene matches: 10. CDR3 protein: CASSHPDRGRFYGYTF. For the CDR3, the DNA is TGTGCCAGCAGCCACCCCGACAGGGGGCGCTTCTATGGCTACACCTTC. Looking up the rest from reference TRBV5-4 and TRBJ1-2 gives the full variable domain: ETGVTQSPTHLIKTRGQQVTLRCSSQSGHNTVSWYQQALGQGPQFIFQYYREEENGRGNFPPRFSGLQFPNYSSELNVNALELDDSALYLCASSHPDRGRFYGYTFGSGTRLTVV.

This chain joins TRBV2 and TRBJ2-2, with 10 bases aligning to TRBD1. From germline, CDR1 is SNHLY and CDR2 FYNNEI. J lost 4 bases, V lost 6 bases, and 11 bases had no gene match. The CDR3 sequence is 17 residues long. The chain's CDR3 is CASSWTGTGDRTGELFF. In DNA, the CDR3 is TGTGCCAGCAGCTGGACCGGGACAGGGGATCGCACCGGGGAGCTGTTTTTT. The full variable domain, rest sourced from reference TRBV2 and TRBJ2-2, is EPEVTQTPSHQVTQMGQEVILRCVPISNHLYFYWYRQILGQKVEFLVSFYNNEISEKSEIFDDQFSVERPDGSNFTLKIRSTKLEDSAMYFCASSWTGTGDRTGELFFGEGSRLTVL.

The rearrangement joins TRBV19 to TRBJ2-1, with D tentatively TRBD1 (6 bases). Germline CDR1 reads LNHDA; CDR2 reads SQIVND (reference sequence). V was pared by 5 bases and J by 6 bases, with 14 bases between. This CDR3 is built from 14 residues. This chain's CDR3 is CASSAYRESNEQFF. CDR3 coding DNA: TGTGCCAGTAGTGCCTACAGGGAATCCAATGAGCAGTTCTTC.

The chain joins TRBV9 to TRBJ1-3; maybe TRBD1 (5 bases). From germline, CDR1 is SGDLS and CDR2 YYNGEE. The CDR3 extends over 15 amino acids. V lost 1 base, J lost 0 bases, and 8 bases lay in between. CDR3 sequence (DNA): TGTGCCAGCAGCGTACAGGGCTCCTCTGGAAACACCATATATTTT. Residues: CASSVQGSSGNTIYF. Based on the CDR3 plus reference TRBV9 and TRBJ1-3, the full variable domain is DSGVTQTPKHLITATGQRVTLRCSPRSGDLSVYWYQQSLDQGLQFLIQYYNGEERAKGNILERFSAQQFPDLHSELNLSSLELGDSALYFCASSVQGSSGNTIYFGEGSWLTVV.

The chain recombines TRBV29-1 with TRBJ2-1; possibly TRBD2 for D (5 bases). Germline-derived CDR1 and CDR2 are SQVTM and ANQGSEA. V shed 2 bases and J shed 6 bases, with 11 bases lying between them. This CDR3 comprises 13 residues. DNA of the CDR3: TGCAGCGTTGAAAGTGAGGGATTCAATGAGCAGTTCTTC. It is translated as CSVESEGFNEQFF.

This clone has only a few counts. V gene TRBV9 combines with J gene TRBJ1-6; weak D call: TRBD1 (5 bases). The V and J ends lost 3 bases and 12 bases respectively, with 10 bases between them. Germline-derived CDR1 and CDR2 are SGDLS and YYNGEE. CDR3 length equals 12 residues. In DNA form, the CDR3 reads TGTGCCAGCAGCGCCGGGGGGGGACCCCTCCACTTT. It translates to CASSAGGGPLHF.

This rearrangement joins TRBV6-5 to TRBJ2-5, with 8 bases lining up with TRBD1. The better agreement between TRBJ2-7 and the DNA end casts doubt on the J call. This CDR3 contains 14 residues. The germline V gene has CDR1 MNHEY and CDR2 SVGAGI. In DNA form, the CDR3 reads TGTGCCAGCAGTGCCGGGACAGGCTACTACGAGCAGTACTTC. It yields the protein CASSAGTGYYEQYF.

The rearrangement joins TRBV12-5 to TRBJ2-1, with D possibly matching TRBD1 (6 bases). The CDR3 sequence is 14 residues long. CDR1 is LGHNT and CDR2 is FRNRAP in the germline V gene. Trimming took 7 bases from V and 1 from J, leaving 11 bases between them. Here the CDR3 reads CASASDRSYNEQFF. CDR3 nucleotides: TGTGCTAGTGCCAGTGACAGGTCCTACAATGAGCAGTTCTTC.

This clone appeared a few times. V gene TRBV10-2 combines with J gene TRBJ2-7; D remains unclear. The CDR3 has 12 amino acids. CDR1 is WSHSY and CDR2 is SAAADI in the germline V gene. Trimming stripped 4 bases from V and 3 bases from J, with 7 bases between. CDR3 loop: CASSASDYEQYF. In nucleotides, the CDR3 is TGCGCCAGCAGTGCTAGTGACTACGAGCAGTACTTC.

The rearrangement joins TRBV2 to TRBJ1-1; D is uncertain. The V end lost 5 bases, the J end lost 4 bases, and 11 bases lay between the germline ends. The CDR3 length is 13 residues. Germline CDR1 SNHLY, CDR2 FYNNEI. CDR3 in amino acids: CASSPEAGTEAFF. As DNA, the CDR3 is TGTGCCAGCAGTCCGGAGGCGGGCACTGAAGCTTTCTTT.

J is TRBJ2-3 and V is TRBV6-1, with D perhaps matching TRBD1 (5 bases). Trimming took 7 bases from V and 2 from J, leaving 16 bases between them. The CDR3 is 15 residues long. Germline V gene data show CDR1 as MNHNS and CDR2 as SASEGT. The CDR3 region is CASTLRGGFTDTQYF. As DNA, the CDR3 is TGTGCCAGCACCCTTAGGGGCGGCTTCACAGATACGCAGTATTTT.

The chain carries TRBV19 and TRBJ1-1, with 7 nucleotides matching TRBD1. The CDR3 runs 14 residues. V shed 2 bases, J shed 3 bases, and the junction held 3 bases outside the gene matches. Germline assignment: CDR1 LNHDA and CDR2 SQIVND (reference sequence). CDR3 amino acids: CASSILTGHTEAFF. The DNA of the CDR3 is TGTGCCAGTAGTATATTGACAGGGCACACTGAAGCTTTCTTT. Supplemented by reference TRBV19 and TRBJ1-1, the full variable domain reads DGGITQSPKYLFRKEGQNVTLSCEQNLNHDAMYWYRQDPGQGLRLIYYSQIVNDFQKGDIAEGYSVSREKKESFPLTVTSAQKNPTAFYLCASSILTGHTEAFFGQGTRLTVV.

This clone was picked up a small number of times. CDR3 sequence: CASSLRGGTGELFF. The CDR3 DNA follows: TGTGCCAGCAGCTTAAGAGGAGGGACCGGGGAGCTGTTTTTT. The rearrangement joins TRBV7-2 to TRBJ2-2; possibly TRBD2 for D (6 bases). The CDR3 runs 14 residues. Germline assignment: CDR1 SGHTA and CDR2 FQGNSA. V was cut by 2 bases and J by 5 bases, with 9 bases left in between.

The rearrangement uses TRBV18 and TRBJ1-5, with TRBD1 matching over 7 bases. The CDR3 extends over 15 amino acids. Looked up from germline, CDR1 is KGHSH and CDR2 is LQKENI. With 4 bases clipped from V and 4 bases from J, the junction kept 7 bases outside the gene matches. DNA for the CDR3: TGTGCCAGCTCACGGGAGACAGGGACGAATCAGCCCCAGCATTTT. Its protein product is CASSRETGTNQPQHF.